Listed below are T cell receptor beta chains from one sample, sequenced in a study of T cells in Graves' hyperthyroidism and ophthalmopathy. MiXCR, applied by TCRdb to the multiplex PCR reads, yields one record per CDR3 protein. The table lists about 840,000 distinct CDR3 sequences, about two fifths of them singletons. Material for sequencing was blood. The receptor source for this set is a man between 18 and 29 years old with Graves' hyperthyroidism. The CDR3 runs from the conserved cysteine through the conserved F or W. The order of the fields is V gene, J gene, clone size, D gene, CDR3 DNA, CDR3 protein. D genes are given only for firm matches. Clone sizes are given selectively: once, few, many, or a class where the clone is expanded.

V gene: TRBV7-2; J gene: TRBJ1-3; clone size: many; D gene: .; CDR3 DNA: TGTGCCAGCAGCCCCTCGCCCTCAGGAGGAAACACCATATATTTT; CDR3 protein: CASSPSPSGGNTIYF
V gene: TRBV14; J gene: TRBJ2-5; clone size: few; D gene: .; CDR3 DNA: TGTGCCAGCAGCCAAGCGCGGGGTAGGGAGACCCAGTACTTC; CDR3 protein: CASSQARGRETQYF
V gene: TRBV10-3; J gene: TRBJ1-2; clone size: many; D gene: .; CDR3 DNA: TGTGCCATCAGTGAGTCCCTCACAGGGCTCTATGGCTACACCTTC; CDR3 protein: CAISESLTGLYGYTF
V gene: TRBV19; J gene: TRBJ1-1; clone size: .; D gene: .; CDR3 DNA: TGTGCCAGTAGTATCGTTGGGCGGGCAGGACTGAACACTGAAGCTTTCTTT; CDR3 protein: CASSIVGRAGLNTEAFF
V gene: TRBV2; J gene: TRBJ1-2; clone size: .; D gene: TRBD1; CDR3 DNA: TGTGCCAGCAGTGAACAACAGGGACAGGATGGCTACACCTTC; CDR3 protein: CASSEQQGQDGYTF
V gene: TRBV7-3; J gene: TRBJ2-7; clone size: .; D gene: .; CDR3 DNA: TGTGCCAGCAGCTTAGGCTTGGCAGGTCTGTACTTC; CDR3 protein: CASSLGLAGLYF
V gene: TRBV5-4; J gene: TRBJ2-5; clone size: few; D gene: .; CDR3 DNA: TGTGCCAGCAGCCTCCAAGGGACTCCAAAGGAGACCCAGTACTTC; CDR3 protein: CASSLQGTPKETQYF
V gene: TRBV6-5; J gene: TRBJ1-1; clone size: .; D gene: TRBD1; CDR3 DNA: TGTGCCAGCAGCCAGCGACAGGGGAGGACTGAAGCTTTCTTT; CDR3 protein: CASSQRQGRTEAFF
V gene: TRBV4-1; J gene: TRBJ1-2; clone size: few; D gene: .; CDR3 DNA: TGCGCCAGCAGCCAAGTCCTGGGGAACGGCTACACCTTC; CDR3 protein: CASSQVLGNGYTF
V gene: TRBV19; J gene: TRBJ2-5; clone size: .; D gene: TRBD1; CDR3 DNA: TGTGCCAGTAGCAGGTCCGGGACAGGGGGCGTAGAGACCCAGTACTTC; CDR3 protein: CASSRSGTGGVETQYF
V gene: TRBV7-8; J gene: TRBJ2-7; clone size: .; D gene: TRBD1; CDR3 DNA: TGTGCCAGCAGCCGGGACAGGTTTAGGGATCAGTACTTC; CDR3 protein: CASSRDRFRDQYF
V gene: TRBV5-1; J gene: TRBJ1-2; clone size: .; D gene: TRBD1; CDR3 DNA: TGCGCCAGCTCTGACAGGGCCACTAACTATGGCTACACCTTC; CDR3 protein: CASSDRATNYGYTF
V gene: TRBV7-8; J gene: TRBJ1-2; clone size: .; D gene: .; CDR3 DNA: TGTGCCAGCATCCCCGGGGTATTAGAGGAGCCTGGATGGGGCTACACCTTC; CDR3 protein: CASIPGVLEEPGWGYTF
V gene: TRBV7-2; J gene: TRBJ2-1; clone size: .; D gene: TRBD1; CDR3 DNA: TGTGCCAGCAGGAGGGGGCTGAGGAATGAGCAGTTCTTC; CDR3 protein: CASRRGLRNEQFF
V gene: TRBV2; J gene: TRBJ1-4; clone size: few; D gene: .; CDR3 DNA: TGTGCCAGCAGCCCCGGGGTTAATGAAAAACTGTTTTTT; CDR3 protein: CASSPGVNEKLFF
V gene: TRBV19; J gene: TRBJ1-1; clone size: once; D gene: .; CDR3 DNA: TGTGCCTGGAGTGTGTCATACACTGAAGCTTTCTTT; CDR3 protein: CAWSVSYTEAFF
V gene: TRBV7-9; J gene: TRBJ2-7; clone size: .; D gene: TRBD1; CDR3 DNA: TGTGCCAGCAGCGCGCCTGGGGGACAGGGAACATACGAGCAGTACTTC; CDR3 protein: CASSAPGGQGTYEQYF
V gene: TRBV19; J gene: TRBJ1-5; clone size: .; D gene: .; CDR3 DNA: TGTGCCAGTAGTACGCAGGGAGGCTACGAGCATTTT; CDR3 protein: CASSTQGGYEHF
V gene: TRBV6-6; J gene: TRBJ2-7; clone size: .; D gene: .; CDR3 DNA: TGTGCCAGCAGCCCGACGGTTGCCTACGAGCAGTACTTC; CDR3 protein: CASSPTVAYEQYF
V gene: TRBV12-3/TRBV12-4; J gene: TRBJ2-5; clone size: few; D gene: TRBD1; CDR3 DNA: TGTGCCAGCAGCAAGACAGGGGGAGAGGAGACCCAGTACTTC; CDR3 protein: CASSKTGGEETQYF
V gene: TRBV20-1; J gene: TRBJ1-5; clone size: .; D gene: .; CDR3 DNA: TGCAGTGCTAGAGATCGAATCCCACGGAATCAGCCCCAGCATTTT; CDR3 protein: CSARDRIPRNQPQHF
V gene: TRBV20-1; J gene: TRBJ2-7; clone size: .; D gene: .; CDR3 DNA: TGCAGTGCTAGCTCCTGGCTGTCGTGGTACGAGCAGTACTTC; CDR3 protein: CSASSWLSWYEQYF
V gene: TRBV12-3/TRBV12-4; J gene: TRBJ1-2; clone size: .; D gene: .; CDR3 DNA: TGTGCCAGCAGTTGGGCAGGGACCGACTATGGCTACACCTTC; CDR3 protein: CASSWAGTDYGYTF
V gene: TRBV20-1; J gene: TRBJ1-2; clone size: many; D gene: .; CDR3 DNA: TGCAGTGCTAGTAGGGGAGGTTTCGATGGCTACACCTTC; CDR3 protein: CSASRGGFDGYTF
V gene: TRBV5-1; J gene: TRBJ1-5; clone size: .; D gene: .; CDR3 DNA: TGCGCCAGCAGCTCAGGACAGACGAATCAGCCCCAGCATTTT; CDR3 protein: CASSSGQTNQPQHF
V gene: TRBV7-2; J gene: TRBJ1-5; clone size: many; D gene: .; CDR3 DNA: TGTGCCAGCAGTCCTACCCCAGGGTCTTGGCAGCCCCAGCATTTT; CDR3 protein: CASSPTPGSWQPQHF
V gene: TRBV2; J gene: TRBJ1-3; clone size: .; D gene: TRBD1; CDR3 DNA: TGTGCCAGCAGTACAGGGGACGACTATGGCTACACCATATATTTT; CDR3 protein: CASSTGDDYGYTIYF
V gene: TRBV7-2; J gene: TRBJ2-3; clone size: .; D gene: .; CDR3 DNA: TGTGCCAGCAGCTCAGTGACAGATACGCAGTATTTT; CDR3 protein: CASSSVTDTQYF
V gene: TRBV29-1; J gene: TRBJ2-7; clone size: many; D gene: .; CDR3 DNA: TGCAGCGTTGTGGACGTGGGAGAGCAGTACTTC; CDR3 protein: CSVVDVGEQYF
V gene: TRBV11-1; J gene: TRBJ2-7; clone size: .; D gene: .; CDR3 DNA: TGTGCCAGGCCGGGGCCAGGCGACGAGCAGTACTTC; CDR3 protein: CARPGPGDEQYF
V gene: TRBV14; J gene: TRBJ2-7; clone size: few; D gene: .; CDR3 DNA: TGTGCCAGCAGCCAAGAAGGGCCAGCCTACGAGCAGTACTTC; CDR3 protein: CASSQEGPAYEQYF
V gene: TRBV9; J gene: TRBJ2-6; clone size: .; D gene: TRBD1; CDR3 DNA: TGTGCCAGCAGCGTGACAGGGGTCAACGTCCTGACTTTC; CDR3 protein: CASSVTGVNVLTF
V gene: TRBV5-1; J gene: TRBJ2-7; clone size: .; D gene: .; CDR3 DNA: TGCGCCAGCAGCCAAGAGTCCGGGGGCCTCTACGAGCAGTACTTC; CDR3 protein: CASSQESGGLYEQYF
V gene: TRBV15; J gene: TRBJ1-4; clone size: many; D gene: .; CDR3 DNA: TGTGCCACCAGCAGTGAGCTCAGGACTAATGAAAAACTGTTTTTT; CDR3 protein: CATSSELRTNEKLFF
V gene: TRBV29-1; J gene: TRBJ1-1; clone size: .; D gene: .; CDR3 DNA: TGCGCCAGCAGCCAAAAAGGGTTCAACACTGAAGCTTTCTTT; CDR3 protein: CASSQKGFNTEAFF
V gene: TRBV25-1; J gene: TRBJ1-1; clone size: .; D gene: .; CDR3 DNA: TGTGCCAGCTTGGCCCCGACATCGAACACTGAAGCTTTCTTT; CDR3 protein: CASLAPTSNTEAFF
V gene: TRBV25-1; J gene: TRBJ2-7; clone size: .; D gene: .; CDR3 DNA: TGTGCCAGCAAGGGCCCAACCTACGAGCAGTACTTC; CDR3 protein: CASKGPTYEQYF
V gene: TRBV15; J gene: TRBJ1-1; clone size: once; D gene: .; CDR3 DNA: TGTGCCACCAGCAAGGGGGGAGGGTCAGCTTTCTTT; CDR3 protein: CATSKGGGSAFF
V gene: TRBV19; J gene: TRBJ2-7; clone size: .; D gene: .; CDR3 DNA: TGTGCCAGTAGTGAGACGAGGTACTTC; CDR3 protein: CASSETRYF
V gene: TRBV7-9; J gene: TRBJ1-1; clone size: many; D gene: TRBD1; CDR3 DNA: TGTGCCAGCAGCTTAGAGACAGGGCACACTGAAGCTTTCTTT; CDR3 protein: CASSLETGHTEAFF
V gene: TRBV7-9; J gene: TRBJ2-7; clone size: .; D gene: TRBD1; CDR3 DNA: TGTGCCAGCAGCCTCGCGACAGGGGTGGCGTTCCACGAGCAGTACTTC; CDR3 protein: CASSLATGVAFHEQYF
V gene: TRBV19; J gene: TRBJ2-5; clone size: .; D gene: TRBD1; CDR3 DNA: TGTGCCAGTAGTACCGGGACAGGGGGGGAGACCCAGTACTTC; CDR3 protein: CASSTGTGGETQYF
V gene: TRBV5-6; J gene: TRBJ1-1; clone size: few; D gene: TRBD1; CDR3 DNA: TGTGCCAGCAGCGCCGACAGGGGGTACGGTGAAGCTTTCTTT; CDR3 protein: CASSADRGYGEAFF
V gene: TRBV12-3/TRBV12-4; J gene: TRBJ2-2; clone size: .; D gene: TRBD2; CDR3 DNA: TGTGCCAGCAGTCCCCGCAGCGGGAGGTCAAACCCCGGGGAGCTGTTTTTT; CDR3 protein: CASSPRSGRSNPGELFF
V gene: TRBV10-3; J gene: TRBJ1-6; clone size: many; D gene: .; CDR3 DNA: TGTGCCATCAGTGAGTGGGCGGAAGGCGATTCACCCCTCCACTTT; CDR3 protein: CAISEWAEGDSPLHF
V gene: TRBV4-1; J gene: TRBJ1-1; clone size: many; D gene: .; CDR3 DNA: TGCGCCAGCAGCCAAGGGGGCAGCGAAGCTTTCTTT; CDR3 protein: CASSQGGSEAFF
V gene: TRBV10-2; J gene: TRBJ2-5; clone size: once; D gene: .; CDR3 DNA: TGCGCCAGCAGTGACAGGGCGGAGACCCAGTACTTC; CDR3 protein: CASSDRAETQYF
V gene: TRBV19; J gene: TRBJ1-1; clone size: many; D gene: .; CDR3 DNA: TGTGCCAGTAGACATGGGAACTCTGAAGCTTTCTTT; CDR3 protein: CASRHGNSEAFF
V gene: TRBV6-7; J gene: TRBJ2-7; clone size: .; D gene: .; CDR3 DNA: TGTGCCAGCAGTTACTCGCCCGCGACCCCCTACGAGCAGTACTTC; CDR3 protein: CASSYSPATPYEQYF
V gene: TRBV12-3/TRBV12-4; J gene: TRBJ2-7; clone size: once; D gene: .; CDR3 DNA: TGTGCCAGCAGTTTAGCGGGCCAGGGTCGAGGATACGAGCAGTACTTC; CDR3 protein: CASSLAGQGRGYEQYF
V gene: TRBV20-1; J gene: TRBJ1-1; clone size: .; D gene: .; CDR3 DNA: TGCAGTGCTAGAGGAGTTCGTAACAAGGACACTGAAGCTTTCTTT; CDR3 protein: CSARGVRNKDTEAFF
V gene: TRBV7-2; J gene: TRBJ2-7; clone size: .; D gene: .; CDR3 DNA: TGTGCCAGCAGCCTAGCGGCCTCAAGGGGGCGACCCTACGAGCAGTACTTC; CDR3 protein: CASSLAASRGRPYEQYF
V gene: TRBV7-8; J gene: TRBJ1-6; clone size: many; D gene: TRBD1; CDR3 DNA: TGTGCCAGCAGCTTTGGGACAGGGGGCGCATCGAATTCACCCCTCCACTTT; CDR3 protein: CASSFGTGGASNSPLHF
V gene: TRBV2; J gene: TRBJ2-7; clone size: many; D gene: .; CDR3 DNA: TGTGCCAGCAGTGAAGTGGAGGGATGGAGCTCCTACGAGCAGTACTTC; CDR3 protein: CASSEVEGWSSYEQYF
V gene: TRBV7-6; J gene: TRBJ2-7; clone size: many; D gene: .; CDR3 DNA: TGTGCCAGCAGACCTGCTGGGGGGCACGAGCAGTACTTC; CDR3 protein: CASRPAGGHEQYF